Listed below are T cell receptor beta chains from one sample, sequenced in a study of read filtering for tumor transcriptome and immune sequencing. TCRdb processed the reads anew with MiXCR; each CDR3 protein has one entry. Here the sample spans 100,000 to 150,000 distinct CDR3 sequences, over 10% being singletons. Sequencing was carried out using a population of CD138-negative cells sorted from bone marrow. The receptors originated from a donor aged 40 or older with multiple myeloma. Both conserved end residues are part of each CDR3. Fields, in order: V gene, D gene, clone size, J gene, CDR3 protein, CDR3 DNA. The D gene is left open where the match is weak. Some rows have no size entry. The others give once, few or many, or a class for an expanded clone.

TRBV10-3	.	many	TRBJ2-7	CATLRDDSYEQYF	TGTGCCACACTGCGGGACGACTCCTACGAGCAGTACTTC
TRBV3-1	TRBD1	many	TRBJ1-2	CASSQDFRRGTEHYGYTF	TGTGCCAGCAGCCAAGATTTTAGAAGGGGGACAGAGCACTATGGCTACACCTTC
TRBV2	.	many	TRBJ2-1	CASSERQRNNEQFF	TGTGCCAGCAGTGAAAGACAGAGAAACAATGAGCAGTTCTTC
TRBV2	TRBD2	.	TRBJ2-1	CASTGLAAYNEQFF	TGTGCCAGCACGGGACTAGCGGCCTACAATGAGCAGTTCTTC
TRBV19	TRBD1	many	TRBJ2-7	CASRGQSSYEQYF	TGTGCCAGTAGGGGACAGAGCTCCTACGAGCAGTACTTC
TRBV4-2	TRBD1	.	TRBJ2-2	CASSLEKTGENTGELFF	TGTGCCAGCAGCCTAGAAAAAACAGGGGAGAACACCGGGGAGCTGTTTTTT
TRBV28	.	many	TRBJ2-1	CASWVSYNEQFF	TGTGCCAGCTGGGTCTCCTACAATGAGCAGTTCTTC
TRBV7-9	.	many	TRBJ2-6	CASSFVSGRPSVSGANVLTF	TGTGCCAGCAGCTTTGTATCGGGACGTCCCTCGGTCTCTGGGGCCAACGTCCTGACTTTC
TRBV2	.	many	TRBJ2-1	CASTRDTYNEQFF	TGTGCCAGCACTCGGGATACCTACAATGAGCAGTTCTTC
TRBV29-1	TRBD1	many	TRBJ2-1	CSVGQGSYNEQFF	TGCAGCGTAGGACAGGGCTCCTACAATGAGCAGTTCTTC
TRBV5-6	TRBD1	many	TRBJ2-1	CASGGTGGATEQFF	TGTGCCAGCGGCGGGACAGGCGGTGCGACTGAGCAGTTCTTC
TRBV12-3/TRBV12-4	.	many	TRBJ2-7	CASSLAVVRPTEQYF	TGTGCCAGCAGTTTAGCCGTAGTGAGGCCTACCGAGCAGTACTTC
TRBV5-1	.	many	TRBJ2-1	CASSLEGQRNNEQFF	TGCGCCAGCAGCTTGGAGGGTCAGCGCAACAATGAGCAGTTCTTC
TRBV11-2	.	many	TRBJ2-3	CASSLDGTPRKYF	TGTGCCAGCAGCTTAGACGGCACGCCAAGAAAGTATTTT
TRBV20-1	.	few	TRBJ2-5	CSANSRTGQETQYF	TGCAGTGCCAATTCTAGGACGGGCCAAGAGACCCAGTACTTC